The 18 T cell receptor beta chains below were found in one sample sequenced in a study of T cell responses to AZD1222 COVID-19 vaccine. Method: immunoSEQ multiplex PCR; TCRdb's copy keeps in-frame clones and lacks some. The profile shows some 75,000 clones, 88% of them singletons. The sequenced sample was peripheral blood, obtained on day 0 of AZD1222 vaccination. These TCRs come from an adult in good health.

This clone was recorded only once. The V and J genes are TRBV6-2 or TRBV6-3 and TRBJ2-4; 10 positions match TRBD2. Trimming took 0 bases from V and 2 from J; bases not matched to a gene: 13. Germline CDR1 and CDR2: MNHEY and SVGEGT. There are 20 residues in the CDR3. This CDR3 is CASSYSISAGGTITKNIQYF. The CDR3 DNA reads TGTGCCAGCAGTTACTCGATCTCAGCGGGGGGGACCATAACCAAAAACATTCAGTACTTC.

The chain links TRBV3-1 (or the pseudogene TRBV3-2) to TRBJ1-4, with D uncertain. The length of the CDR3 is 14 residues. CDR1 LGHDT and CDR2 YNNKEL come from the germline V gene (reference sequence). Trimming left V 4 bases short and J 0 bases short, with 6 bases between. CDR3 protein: CASSRFATNEKLFF. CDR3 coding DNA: TGTGCCAGCAGCCGATTTGCAACTAATGAAAAACTGTTTTTT.

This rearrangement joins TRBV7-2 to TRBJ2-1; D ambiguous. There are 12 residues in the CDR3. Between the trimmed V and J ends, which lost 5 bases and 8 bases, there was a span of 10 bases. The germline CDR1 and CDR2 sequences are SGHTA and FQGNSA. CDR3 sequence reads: CASSKGPYEQFF. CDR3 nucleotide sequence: TGTGCCAGCAGCAAGGGCCCTTATGAGCAGTTCTTC. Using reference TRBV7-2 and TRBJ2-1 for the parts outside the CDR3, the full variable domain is GAGVSQSPSNKVTEKGKDVELRCDPISGHTALYWYRQSLGQGLEFLIYFQGNSAPDKSGLPSDRFSAERTGGSVSTLTIQRTQQEDSAVYLCASSKGPYEQFFGPGTRLTVL.

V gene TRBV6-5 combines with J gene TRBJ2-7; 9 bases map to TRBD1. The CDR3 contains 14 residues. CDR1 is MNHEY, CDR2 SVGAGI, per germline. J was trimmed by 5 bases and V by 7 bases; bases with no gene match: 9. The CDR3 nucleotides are TGTGCCAGCAAACCGGGACAGGGTTCGCACGAGCAGTACGTC. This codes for CASKPGQGSHEQYV.

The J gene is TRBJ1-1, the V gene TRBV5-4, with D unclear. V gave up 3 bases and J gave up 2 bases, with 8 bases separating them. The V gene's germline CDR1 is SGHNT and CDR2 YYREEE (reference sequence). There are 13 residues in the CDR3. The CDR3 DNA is TGTGCCAGCAGCTCCGACATCAACACTGAAGCTTTCTTT. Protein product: CASSSDINTEAFF. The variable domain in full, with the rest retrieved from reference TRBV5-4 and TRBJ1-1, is ETGVTQSPTHLIKTRGQQVTLRCSSQSGHNTVSWYQQALGQGPQFIFQYYREEENGRGNFPPRFSGLQFPNYSSELNVNALELDDSALYLCASSSDINTEAFFGQGTRLTVV.

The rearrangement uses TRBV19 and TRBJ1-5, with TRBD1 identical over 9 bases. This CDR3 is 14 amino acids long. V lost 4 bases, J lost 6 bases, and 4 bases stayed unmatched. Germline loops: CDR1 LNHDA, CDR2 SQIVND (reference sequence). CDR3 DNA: TGTGCCAGTAGTACGACAGGGGGAACTCAGCCCCAGCATTTT. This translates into CASSTTGGTQPQHF.

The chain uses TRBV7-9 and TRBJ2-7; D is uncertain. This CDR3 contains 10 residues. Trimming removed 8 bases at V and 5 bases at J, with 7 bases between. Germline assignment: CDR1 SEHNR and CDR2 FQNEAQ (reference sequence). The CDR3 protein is CASGDHEQYF. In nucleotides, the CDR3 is TGTGCCAGCGGAGACCACGAGCAGTACTTC. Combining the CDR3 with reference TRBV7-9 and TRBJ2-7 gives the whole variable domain DTGVSQNPRHKITKRGQNVTFRCDPISEHNRLYWYRQTLGQGPEFLTYFQNEAQLEKSRLLSDRFSAERPKGSFSTLEIQRTEQGDSAMYLCASGDHEQYFGPGTRLTVT.

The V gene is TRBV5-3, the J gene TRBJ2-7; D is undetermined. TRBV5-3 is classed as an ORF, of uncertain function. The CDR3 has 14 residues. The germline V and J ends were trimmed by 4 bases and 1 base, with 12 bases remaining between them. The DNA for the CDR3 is TGTGCCAGAAGCCTGGATATGTCGTCCTACGAGCAGTACGTC. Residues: CARSLDMSSYEQYV.

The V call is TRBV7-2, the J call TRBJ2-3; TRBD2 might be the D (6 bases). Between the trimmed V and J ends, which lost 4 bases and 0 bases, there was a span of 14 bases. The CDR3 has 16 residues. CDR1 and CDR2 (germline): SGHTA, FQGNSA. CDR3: CASSWRAGPSTDTQYF. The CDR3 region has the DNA TGTGCCAGCAGCTGGAGGGCGGGCCCTAGCACAGATACGCAGTATTTT.

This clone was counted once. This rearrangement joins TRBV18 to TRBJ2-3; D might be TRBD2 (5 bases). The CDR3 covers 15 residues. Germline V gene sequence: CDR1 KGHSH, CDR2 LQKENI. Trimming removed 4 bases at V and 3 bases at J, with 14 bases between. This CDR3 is CASSRRRVGTDTQYF. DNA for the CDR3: TGTGCCAGCTCACGACGGCGGGTGGGGACAGATACGCAGTATTTT.

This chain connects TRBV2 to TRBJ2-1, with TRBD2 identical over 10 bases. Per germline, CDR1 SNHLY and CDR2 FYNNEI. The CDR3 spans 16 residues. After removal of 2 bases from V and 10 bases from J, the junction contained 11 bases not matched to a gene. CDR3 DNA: TGTGCCAGCAGTGAACTCGGGCTAGCGGGAGTCGACGAGCAGTTCTTC. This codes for CASSELGLAGVDEQFF.

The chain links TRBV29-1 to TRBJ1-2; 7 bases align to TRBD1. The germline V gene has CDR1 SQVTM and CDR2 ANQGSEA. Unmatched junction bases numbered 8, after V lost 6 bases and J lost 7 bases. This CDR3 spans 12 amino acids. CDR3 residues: CSVETGLSGYTF. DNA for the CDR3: TGCAGCGTAGAGACAGGGTTGAGTGGCTACACCTTC.

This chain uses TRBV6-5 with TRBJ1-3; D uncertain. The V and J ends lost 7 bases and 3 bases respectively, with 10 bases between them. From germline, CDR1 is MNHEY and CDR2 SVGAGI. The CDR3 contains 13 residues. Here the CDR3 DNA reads TGTGCCAGCACCGTAGGGAATGGAAACACCATATATTTT. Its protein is CASTVGNGNTIYF.

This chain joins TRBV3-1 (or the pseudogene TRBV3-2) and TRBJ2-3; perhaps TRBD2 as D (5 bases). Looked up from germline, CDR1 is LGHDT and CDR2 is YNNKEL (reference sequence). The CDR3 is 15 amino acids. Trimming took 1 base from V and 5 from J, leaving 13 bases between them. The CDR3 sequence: CASSQAPGSIDTQYF. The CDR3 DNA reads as TGTGCCAGCAGCCAAGCCCCGGGGTCCATAGATACGCAGTATTTT.

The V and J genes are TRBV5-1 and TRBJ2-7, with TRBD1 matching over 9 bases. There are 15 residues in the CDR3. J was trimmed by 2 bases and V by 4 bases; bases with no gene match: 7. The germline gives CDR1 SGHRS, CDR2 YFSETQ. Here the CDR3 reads CASSRGQGMAYEQYF. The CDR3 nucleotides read TGCGCCAGCAGCAGGGGACAGGGTATGGCCTACGAGCAGTACTTC. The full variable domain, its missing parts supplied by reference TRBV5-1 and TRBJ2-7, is KAGVTQTPRYLIKTRGQQVTLSCSPISGHRSVSWYQQTPGQGLQFLFEYFSETQRNKGNFPGRFSGRQFSNSRSEMNVSTLELGDSALYLCASSRGQGMAYEQYFGPGTRLTVT.

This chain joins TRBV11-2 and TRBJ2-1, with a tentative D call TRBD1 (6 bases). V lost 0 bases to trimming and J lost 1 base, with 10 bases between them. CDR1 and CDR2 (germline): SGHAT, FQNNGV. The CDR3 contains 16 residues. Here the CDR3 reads CASSLDRGLSYNEQFF. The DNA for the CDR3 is TGTGCCAGCAGCTTAGACAGGGGTTTGTCCTACAATGAGCAGTTCTTC.

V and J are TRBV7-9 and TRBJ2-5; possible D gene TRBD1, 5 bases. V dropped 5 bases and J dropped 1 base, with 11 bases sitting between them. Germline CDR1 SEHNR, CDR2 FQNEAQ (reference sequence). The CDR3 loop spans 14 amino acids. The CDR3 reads CASSPRVFQETQYF. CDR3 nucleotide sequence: TGTGCCAGCAGCCCCAGGGTCTTCCAAGAGACCCAGTACTTC.

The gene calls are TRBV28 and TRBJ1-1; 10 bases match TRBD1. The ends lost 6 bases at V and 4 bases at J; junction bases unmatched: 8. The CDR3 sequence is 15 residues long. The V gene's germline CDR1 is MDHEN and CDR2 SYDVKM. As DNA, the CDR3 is TGTGCCAGCAGGGATAGTGGACAGGGGGTCACTGAAGCTTTCTTT. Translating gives CASRDSGQGVTEAFF. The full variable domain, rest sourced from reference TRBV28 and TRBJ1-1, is DVKVTQSSRYLVKRTGEKVFLECVQDMDHENMFWYRQDPGLGLRLIYFSYDVKMKEKGDIPEGYSVSREKKERFSLILESASTNQTSMYLCASRDSGQGVTEAFFGQGTRLTVV.